The clone carrying this T cell receptor beta chain was detected only a few times. This entry belongs to a study of shared clonotypes between healthy human individuals. Across the study: Donors were two women and a few men aged 18 to 49.

At the deep level, the assay was run. PBMC DNA, left unsorted, was sequenced on ten immunoSEQ deep assay plates. In the authors' workflow: ImmunoSEQ supplied junction-only sequences lacking quality scores, so filtering was different. The protocol was immunoSEQ multiplex PCR, while the TCRdb copy is restricted to in-frame clones and leaves out a portion. The V and J calls and clone size come from that table; D and trimming were worked out from the DNA. Here the sample spans 500,000 to 650,000 clones, about 80% being singletons. Trimming cost V 3 bases and J 4 bases, with 12 bases left between them. Germline-derived CDR1 and CDR2 are SNHLY and FYNNEI. This CDR3 contains 14 residues.

What was sequenced was PBMCs. The chain joins TRBV2 to TRBJ1-1; D is perhaps TRBD1 (5 bases). The TCR originated in a woman aged 40 to 49 in good health. Some clones in this sample may be carry-over from other donors' samples. CDR3 region: CASSDMLRGTEAFF. The CDR3 nucleotides are TGTGCCAGCAGTGACATGTTGAGGGGCACTGAAGCTTTCTTT.